This TCR beta chain was profiled in a study of T-cell reconstitution after alpha-beta-depleted transplantation in children (dated by TCRdb to the mid-2010s). Background for the entire study: Using TCR repertoire profiling, the study followed T-cell immune reconstitution in a quantitative way in children after TCRalphabeta/CD19-depleted allogeneic hematopoietic cell transplantation. Findings and caveats that apply to the study as a whole: Over subsequent months, a decline in hyperexpanded clone frequencies was noted, and after one year, T-cell counts and TCRbeta diversity were mostly ascribed to newly produced T cells. Apparently early alphabetaT-cell count recovery about two months after transplant reportedly relied on only several hundred rapidly expanded clones derived from non-depleted graft cells. In some patients, the high TCRbeta diversity seen at day 60 was put down to recipient T cells and intrathymic progenitors that had survived conditioning.

V is pared back by 3 bases and J by 2 bases, with 8 bases lying between the germline termini. The germline V gene sets CDR1 to SGDLS and CDR2 to YYNGEE. Inclusive of the bounding cysteine and phenylalanine, the CDR3 is 13 residues long. Solely the CDR3 DNA is kept, with 39 bases framed from the first base. The treatment or condition label here, explained by the study, means: allogeneic hematopoietic cell transplantation with graft depleted of TCRalphabeta T cells and CD19 B cells. TCRalphabeta/CD19-depleted allogeneic hematopoietic cell grafts were given to the transplant recipients, all of whom were children. Library preparation was by PCR. Sequencing took place on an Illumina HiSeq 2500. Molecular barcoding was employed in the preparation of TCR libraries, with unique molecular identifiers being used to normalize TCRbeta repertoire quantification. TCRdb reran the public reads through fastp at Q25 and MiXCR, keeping productive beta chains. Entries that share a CDR3 protein sequence are merged under the most common genes and DNA. A total of about 900,000 distinct CDR3 sequences appear in this sample, 25% to 30% of them only once. Of the sample, more than 25% falls within the top ten clones.

This clonotype occurred many times. This clone's antigen is unknown. The record has no base qualities; no much larger clone is one base away. This receptor was identified in a boy under two years old who had a stem cell transplant for SCID, so the T cells may come from the graft donor. The starting material was PBMCs, mostly from graft donor cells, obtained 360 days after TCRalphabeta/CD19-depleted stem cell transplant. Recombination joined TRBV9 with TRBJ2-5; the D gene is unclear. In nucleotide form, the sequence is TGTGCCAGCAGCGCTCCCCCTCAAGAGACCCAGTACTTC. It encodes CASSAPPQETQYF.